This T cell receptor (beta chain) stems from a study of beta chain features in type 1 diabetes. Study-wide background: Sorted cell examination encompassed about 110,000,000 cells across all samples. Study observations and caveats: Still unanswered here is whether HLA type influences TCRB rearrangement.

Comments on this clone: Its matching antigen is unknown.

Reverse transcription of all isolated RNA meant that expressed TCRB transcripts were sequenced. Sequencing used immunoSEQ multiplex PCR; TCRdb keeps in-frame clones, though not all of them. The sample yields 850,000 to 900,000 clones, 15% to 20% seen once. Researchers reported sorting CD4+ naive, central memory, regulatory and stem cell-like memory cells via CD45RO/CCR7/CD25/CD127/CD95/CD27. This CDR3 is built from 16 residues. Germline V gene sequence: CDR1 SGHRS, CDR2 YFSETQ. V was pared by 1 base and J by 1 base, with 14 bases between. The sequence was obtained from a young woman in good health. The chain uses TRBV5-1 and TRBJ2-5; no reliable D call. The material sequenced was naive CD4+ T cells from blood. The CDR3 loop is CASSLSIGKLQETQYF. The CDR3 DNA sequence: TGCGCCAGCAGCTTGAGCATCGGTAAACTCCAAGAGACCCAGTACTTC. Based on the CDR3 plus reference TRBV5-1 and TRBJ2-5, the full variable domain is KAGVTQTPRYLIKTRGQQVTLSCSPISGHRSVSWYQQTPGQGLQFLFEYFSETQRNKGNFPGRFSGRQFSNSRSEMNVSTLELGDSALYLCASSLSIGKLQETQYFGPGTRLLVL.